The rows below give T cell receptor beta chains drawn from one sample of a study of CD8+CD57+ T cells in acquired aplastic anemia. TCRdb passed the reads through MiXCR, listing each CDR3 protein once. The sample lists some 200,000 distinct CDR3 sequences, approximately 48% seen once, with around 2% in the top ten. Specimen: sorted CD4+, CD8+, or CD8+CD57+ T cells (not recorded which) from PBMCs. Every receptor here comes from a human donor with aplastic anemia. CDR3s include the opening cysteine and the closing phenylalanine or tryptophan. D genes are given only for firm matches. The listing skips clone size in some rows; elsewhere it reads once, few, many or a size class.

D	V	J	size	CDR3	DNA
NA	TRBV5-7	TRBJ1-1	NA	CASSYRTEAFF	TGTGCCAGCAGCTACCGGACCGAAGCTTTCTTT
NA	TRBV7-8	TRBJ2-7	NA	CASSPDRPYEQYF	TGTGCCAGCAGCCCCGACAGACCCTACGAGCAGTACTTC
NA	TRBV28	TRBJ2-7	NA	CASSLLPRFYEQYF	TGTGCCAGCAGTTTACTACCGCGTTTCTACGAGCAGTACTTC
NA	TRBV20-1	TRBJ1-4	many	CSARDEGGRIEKLFF	TGCAGTGCTAGAGATGAGGGGGGGCGGATTGAAAAACTGTTTTTT
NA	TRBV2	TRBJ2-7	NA	CASSQDLYEQYF	TGTGCCAGCAGTCAAGATTTATACGAGCAGTACTTC
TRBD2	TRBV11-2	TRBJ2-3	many	CASSPWTSGTDTQYF	TGTGCCAGCAGCCCATGGACTAGCGGCACAGATACGCAGTATTTT
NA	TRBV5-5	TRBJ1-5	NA	CASRNHREYSNQPQHF	TGTGCCAGCAGGAACCACAGGGAGTATAGCAATCAGCCCCAGCATTTT
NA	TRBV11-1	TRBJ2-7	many	CASSLAGGHYEQYF	TGTGCCAGCAGCTTAGCGGGGGGGCACTACGAGCAGTACTTC
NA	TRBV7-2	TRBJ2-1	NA	CASREAGNEQFF	TGTGCCAGCAGGGAGGCAGGGAATGAGCAGTTCTTC
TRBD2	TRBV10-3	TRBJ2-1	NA	CAIRGLVGNEQFF	TGTGCCATCAGGGGACTAGTAGGCAATGAGCAGTTCTTC
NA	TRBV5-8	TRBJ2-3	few	CASSLYQANTQYF	TGTGCCAGCAGCTTGTATCAAGCCAATACGCAGTATTTT
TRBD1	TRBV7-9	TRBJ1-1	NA	CASRTGGEPEAFF	TGTGCCAGCAGGACAGGGGGCGAACCTGAAGCTTTCTTT
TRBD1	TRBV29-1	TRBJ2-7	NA	CSVVRGQVYEQYF	TGCAGCGTAGTAAGGGGACAGGTGTACGAGCAGTACTTC
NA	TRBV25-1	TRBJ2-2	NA	CASSELAAGRQAGELFF	TGTGCCAGCAGTGAATTGGCTGCGGGGAGGCAGGCCGGGGAGCTGTTTTTT
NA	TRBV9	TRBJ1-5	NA	CGNQPQHF	TGTGGCAATCAGCCCCAGCATTTT
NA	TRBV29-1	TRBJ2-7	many	CSVSTGTSHAKQYF	TGCAGCGTTAGCACCGGGACTTCACACGCCAAGCAGTACTTC
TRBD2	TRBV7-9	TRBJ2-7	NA	CASGPGGYEQYF	TGTGCCAGCGGCCCGGGGGGATACGAGCAGTACTTC
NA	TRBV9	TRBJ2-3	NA	CASSLSGRGRTDTQYF	TGTGCCAGCAGCTTATCAGGCAGGGGACGCACAGATACGCAGTATTTT
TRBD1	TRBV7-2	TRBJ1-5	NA	CASSFGTGGNQHF	TGTGCCAGCAGCTTCGGGACAGGGGGAAATCAGCATTTT
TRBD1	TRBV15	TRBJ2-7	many	CATSQGGTGTYEQYF	TGTGCCACCTCCCAGGGTGGGACAGGGACCTACGAGCAGTACTTC
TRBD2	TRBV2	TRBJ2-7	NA	CASSYKLAGEGEQYF	TGTGCCAGCAGCTATAAACTAGCGGGAGAGGGCGAGCAGTACTTC
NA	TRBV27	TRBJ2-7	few	CASRPRPWSSYEQYF	TGTGCCAGCAGACCCAGACCGTGGAGCTCCTACGAGCAGTACTTC
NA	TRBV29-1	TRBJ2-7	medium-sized	CSVEVGSYEQYF	TGCAGCGTTGAGGTCGGGTCCTACGAGCAGTACTTC
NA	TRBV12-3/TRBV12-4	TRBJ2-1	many	CASSLGSRGWQFF	TGTGCCAGCAGTTTAGGCTCCCGAGGTTGGCAGTTCTTC
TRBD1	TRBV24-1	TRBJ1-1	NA	CATSDYQGARGAFF	TGTGCCACCAGTGATTACCAGGGGGCGAGGGGAGCTTTCTTT
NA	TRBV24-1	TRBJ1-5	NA	CATSEAGYQPLHF	TGTGCCACCAGTGAGGCAGGGTATCAGCCCCTGCATTTT
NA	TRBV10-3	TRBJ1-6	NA	CAIRASNSPLHF	TGTGCCATCAGGGCGTCAAATTCACCCCTCCACTTT
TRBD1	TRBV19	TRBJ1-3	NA	CASRQTGGGNTIYF	TGTGCCAGTAGACAGACAGGGGGCGGAAACACCATATATTTT
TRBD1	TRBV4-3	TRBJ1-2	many	CASSPGQGVYGYTF	TGCGCCAGCAGCCCGGGACAGGGGGTTTATGGCTACACCTTC
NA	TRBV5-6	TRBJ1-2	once	CASSKTVTGYGYTF	TGTGCCAGCAGCAAGACGGTGACGGGCTATGGCTACACCTTC
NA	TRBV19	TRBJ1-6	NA	CASSVTQDSPLHF	TGTGCCAGTAGTGTAACTCAGGATTCACCCCTCCACTTT
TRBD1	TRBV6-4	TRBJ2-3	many	CASSDQGADTQYF	TGTGCCAGCAGTGATCAGGGGGCAGATACGCAGTATTTT
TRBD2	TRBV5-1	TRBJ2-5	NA	CASSKRTSGGETQYF	TGCGCCAGCAGCAAAAGGACTAGCGGGGGGGAGACCCAGTACTTC
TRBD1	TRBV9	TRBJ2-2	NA	CASSLLTGTGESGELFF	TGTGCCAGCAGCCTCCTTACCGGGACAGGGGAATCCGGGGAGCTGTTTTTT
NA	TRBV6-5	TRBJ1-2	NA	CASSSGTLNYGYTF	TGTGCCAGCAGTTCCGGGACGCTTAACTATGGCTACACCTTC
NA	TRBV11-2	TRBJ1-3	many	CASSLEYRVDSGNTIYF	TGTGCCAGCAGCTTAGAGTACCGTGTTGACTCTGGAAACACCATATATTTT
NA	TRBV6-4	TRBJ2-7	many	CASSRYRGPYEQYF	TGTGCCAGCAGTCGGTACAGAGGGCCCTACGAGCAGTACTTC
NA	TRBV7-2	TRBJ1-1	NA	CASSLASMNTEAFF	TGTGCCAGCAGCTTAGCGTCCATGAACACTGAAGCTTTCTTT
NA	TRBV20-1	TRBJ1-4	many	CSARGDPGLGKLFF	TGCAGTGCTAGAGGGGATCCGGGACTCGGAAAACTGTTTTTT
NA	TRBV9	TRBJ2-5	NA	CASGVVGRETQYF	TGTGCCAGCGGCGTAGTTGGGCGGGAGACCCAGTACTTC
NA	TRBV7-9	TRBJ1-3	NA	CASSTREGPGNTIYF	TGTGCCAGCAGCACCAGGGAGGGACCTGGAAACACCATATATTTT
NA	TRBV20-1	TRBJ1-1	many	CSAPARGNTEAFF	TGCAGTGCTCCCGCCCGGGGGAACACTGAAGCTTTCTTT
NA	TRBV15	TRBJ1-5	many	CATSRDTGGSNQPQHF	TGTGCCACCAGCAGAGATACCGGGGGTAGCAATCAGCCCCAGCATTTT
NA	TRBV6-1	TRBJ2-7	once	CATAPQALREQYF	TGTGCCACCGCTCCGCAGGCCCTCCGCGAGCAGTACTTC
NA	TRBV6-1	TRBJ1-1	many	CASSTTGYQNTEAFF	TGTGCCAGCAGTACAACAGGGTACCAGAACACTGAAGCTTTCTTT
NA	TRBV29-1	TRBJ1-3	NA	CSVGHSSGNTIYF	TGCAGCGTAGGACACTCCTCTGGAAACACCATATATTTT
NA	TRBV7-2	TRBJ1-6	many	CASSLAGLRGALNSPLHF	TGTGCCAGCAGCTTAGCGGGGCTGAGGGGGGCGCTTAATTCACCCCTCCACTTT
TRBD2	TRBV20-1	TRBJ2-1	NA	CSARGLAGSYNEQFF	TGCAGTGCTAGAGGACTAGCGGGATCTTACAATGAGCAGTTCTTC
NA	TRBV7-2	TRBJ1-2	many	CASSLEPWGYTF	TGTGCCAGCAGCTTGGAACCGTGGGGCTACACCTTC
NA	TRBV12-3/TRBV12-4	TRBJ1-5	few	CASSPAVWRSQDVSNQPQHF	TGTGCCAGCAGTCCTGCTGTCTGGCGGTCACAGGATGTTAGCAATCAGCCCCAGCATTTT